The present TCR beta chain was sequenced within a study of OX40 agonist ivuxolimab in advanced cancers. About the full investigation: The costimulatory receptor OX40 (CD134) was targeted by ivuxolimab, a fully human IgG2 agonistic monoclonal antibody. Intravenous ivuxolimab was administered to patients every 2 weeks at six dose levels: 0.01, 0.1, 0.3, 1.5, 3 and 10 mg/kg. Among the 50 to 55 dose-escalation patients, around 19 had hepatocellular carcinoma, about 15 melanoma, 9 renal cell carcinoma and 9 head and neck cancer. In the dose-escalation cohort, roughly 80% of patients were male, and the mean age was approximately 60 years, with a range of 23 to 79. Prior anti-PD-1, anti-PD-L1 or anti-CTLA-4 therapy was permitted, and checkpoint inhibitors had been received by roughly two fifths of dose-escalation patients. Three dose-escalation patients achieved partial responses, one with hepatocellular carcinoma and two with cutaneous melanoma. Peripheral TCRbeta sequencing was intended to test whether TCR sequence diversity was altered and clonal T-cell expansion was caused by ivuxolimab. The monotherapy dose-escalation portion (N of about 50 patients) of the phase I ivuxolimab trial is reported in the paper.

On this clone itself: The antigen it binds to is not known. No clone much larger than this one lies a single base away; base qualities are absent.

Unmatched junction bases come to 6, with V trimmed by 4 bases and J by 5 bases. CDR1 and CDR2 are read off the germline V gene as MGHDK and SYGVNS. The CDR3 covers 14 residues, taking in both the cysteine and the phenylalanine. The entry retains the CDR3 DNA only, 42 bases that are in frame from base 1. What the work shows at the level of the full study, not this receptor alone: At doses of 0.1 to 3.0 mg/kg, clonal expansion of both CD4+ and CD8+ blood T cells was observed from baseline to week 6. Partial responders in the 0.1-3.0 mg/kg groups had among the lowest normalized peripheral clonal expansion, especially among CD8+ T cells. Which antigens the clonally expanded peripheral T cells were specific for was not determined. After ivuxolimab, more expanded clones were found on average in CD8+ T cells than in CD4+ T cells. Low levels of normalized T-cell clonal expansion were also seen in some nonresponding patients.

The trial excluded patients who had a history of autoimmune disease or were on systemic immunosuppression. In every dose cohort, peripheral blood was drawn for TCR sequencing at baseline, cycle 4 day 1, and cycle 7 day 1. The samples were drawn from a first-in-human, open-label, multicenter phase I dose-escalation trial of ivuxolimab. The trial enrolled adults with locally advanced or metastatic head and neck squamous cell, hepatocellular, melanoma or renal cell carcinoma. Before TCR sequencing, CD4+ T cells and CD8+ T cells were sorted from peripheral blood as separate populations. Genomic DNA was isolated from the sorted cells so that the TCRbeta CDR3 region could be sequenced. TCRbeta CDR3 regions were sequenced using the immunoSEQ Assay. Drawn from immuneACCESS, this table holds only the in-frame rearrangements with V and J called that TCRdb kept. Clones are partly lost; checked studies trace under half to an unresolved V gene and leave the rest unexplained. In all, the sample holds about 68,000 clones, and around 93% of those were seen once. In total, the top ten clones hold about 0.31% of the sample.

The sequence derives from an adult with an advanced solid tumor such as melanoma, head and neck, liver or kidney cancer. This sequence uses TRBV25-1 and TRBJ2-3; TRBD2 agrees with 7 junctional bases. The source material was CD4+ or CD8+ T cells sorted from blood, sampled in a trial of the OX40 agonist ivuxolimab. This receptor carries the CDR3 CASSGTSPIDTQYF. The nucleotides read TGTGCCAGCAGTGGGACTAGTCCAATAGATACGCAGTATTTT.